Below, 15 T cell receptor beta chains from the same sample are listed, as sequenced in a study of identifying expanded T cells in peripheral blood (dated by TCRdb to between 2018 and 2021). Receptor libraries were prepared by the immunoSEQ multiplex PCR assay. Held by TCRdb, this immuneACCESS table contains in-frame sequences only and omits some clones. Under half of the omission traces to an unresolved V gene where checked; the cause of the rest is unknown. This sample is represented by around 68,000 clones; approximately 89% of them were singletons. The ten most abundant clones make up around 4.8% of the sample. Sequencing was done on a sample of blood. Receptors were obtained from a person aged 18-70 years in good health.

The chain links TRBV29-1 to TRBJ2-7; TRBD2 is a possible D gene (6 bases). V shed 4 bases and J shed 0 bases, with 10 bases lying between them. Germline V CDR1 and CDR2: SQVTM, ANQGSEA. This CDR3 is built from 13 residues. Written as DNA, the CDR3 is TGCAGCGTTGGAGGGACTGGCTCCTACGAGCAGTACTTC. It encodes CSVGGTGSYEQYF.

This clone was seen a few times. The chain carries TRBV28 and TRBJ2-7, with TRBD1 matching 7 bases. The germline V gene encodes CDR1 MDHEN and CDR2 SYDVKM. After removal of 7 bases from V and 1 base from J, the junction contained 10 bases not matched to a gene. CDR3 length: 15 amino acids. CDR3 nucleotide sequence: TGTGCCAGCAACAGCGGACAGGCGTATTCCTACGAGCAGTACTTC. Protein: CASNSGQAYSYEQYF. Using reference TRBV28 and TRBJ2-7 for the parts outside the CDR3, the full variable domain is DVKVTQSSRYLVKRTGEKVFLECVQDMDHENMFWYRQDPGLGLRLIYFSYDVKMKEKGDIPEGYSVSREKKERFSLILESASTNQTSMYLCASNSGQAYSYEQYFGPGTRLTVT.

The V call is TRBV9, the J call TRBJ2-1; D ambiguous. The V gene's germline CDR1 is SGDLS and CDR2 YYNGEE. CDR3 length: 14 residues. V was clipped by 0 bases and J by 9 bases, with 13 bases between them. CDR3 sequence (DNA): TGTGCCAGCAGCGTAGGGCCTCCGGCCGGTGAGCAGTTCTTC. Translating it yields CASSVGPPAGEQFF.

The V and J genes are TRBV7-9 and TRBJ1-3, with D uncertain. V gave up 1 base and J gave up 2 bases, with 9 bases separating them. The germline V gene has CDR1 SEHNR and CDR2 FQNEAQ (reference sequence). This CDR3 comprises 15 residues. The CDR3: CASSLGRGTGNTIYF. In DNA form, the CDR3 reads TGTGCCAGCAGCTTAGGTCGGGGTACTGGAAACACCATATATTTT. The full variable domain, rest sourced from reference TRBV7-9 and TRBJ1-3, is DTGVSQNPRHKITKRGQNVTFRCDPISEHNRLYWYRQTLGQGPEFLTYFQNEAQLEKSRLLSDRFSAERPKGSFSTLEIQRTEQGDSAMYLCASSLGRGTGNTIYFGEGSWLTVV.

The table lists this clone with a few counts. This sequence joins TRBV4-1 and TRBJ1-6; a possible D gene is TRBD1 (6 bases). The germline gives CDR1 MGHRA, CDR2 YSYEKL. The CDR3 loop spans 16 amino acids. V was pared by 4 bases and J by 3 bases, with 13 bases between. The CDR3 DNA reads as TGCGCCAGCAGCCGGGAGGAGGGGGGCTATAATTCACCCCTCCACTTT. Amino acid sequence: CASSREEGGYNSPLHF.

The chain has TRBV10-3 and TRBJ2-5, with D tentatively TRBD1 (6 bases). The germline gives CDR1 ENHRY, CDR2 SYGVKD. Trimming shortened V by 3 bases and J by 2 bases, and 13 bases separated the two germline ends. The CDR3 runs to 15 residues. This CDR3 is CAISDAGDMQETQYF. In DNA form, the CDR3 reads TGTGCCATCAGTGACGCAGGGGACATGCAAGAGACCCAGTACTTC.

This clone was detected only once. V and J are TRBV28 and TRBJ2-7; 7 nucleotides agree with TRBD1. Germline loops: CDR1 MDHEN, CDR2 SYDVKM. This CDR3 is built from 13 residues. V gave up 4 bases and J gave up 7 bases; unmatched junction bases: 7. The CDR3: CASSSRGLREQYF. The CDR3 DNA sequence: TGTGCCAGCAGTTCTAGGGGGCTCCGGGAGCAGTACTTC.

This chain connects TRBV19 to TRBJ2-2; possibly TRBD1 for D (5 bases). The CDR3 totals 13 residues. Trimming removed 3 bases from V and 5 bases from J, with 7 bases in between. The germline gives CDR1 LNHDA, CDR2 SQIVND (reference sequence). The CDR3 loop is CASSIPGTGELFF. The CDR3 nucleotides read TGTGCCAGTAGTATTCCAGGGACCGGGGAGCTGTTTTTT.

CDR3 DNA sequence: TGTGCCAGCTCACCAGCTTCCTCCTACGAGCAGTACTTC. This codes for CASSPASSYEQYF. The rearrangement uses TRBV18 and TRBJ2-7; D call uncertain. The CDR3 loop spans 13 amino acids. CDR1 and CDR2 (germline): KGHSH, LQKENI. Deletions cut 2 bases from V and 0 bases from J, with 5 bases between. Combining the CDR3 with reference TRBV18 and TRBJ2-7 gives the whole variable domain NAGVMQNPRHLVRRRGQEARLRCSPMKGHSHVYWYRQLPEEGLKFMVYLQKENIIDESGMPKERFSAEFPKEGPSILRIQQVVRGDSAAYFCASSPASSYEQYFGPGTRLTVT.

This clone occurred once. V gene TRBV5-1 combines with J gene TRBJ2-7, with 9 bases matching TRBD1. The V gene end was trimmed by 7 bases and the J gene end by 3 bases; junction bases not matched to a gene: 14. This CDR3 comprises 16 residues. In germline, CDR1 is SGHRS, CDR2 YFSETQ. The CDR3 DNA is TGCGCCAGCGCTGCCTCACCGGGACAGGGACTCTACGAGCAGTACTTC. Protein product: CASAASPGQGLYEQYF.

V usage is TRBV12-5 and J usage is TRBJ2-1; D is unclear. Germline values: CDR1 LGHNT, CDR2 FRNRAP. V was trimmed by 2 bases and J by 6 bases, leaving 20 bases between them. The CDR3 is 17 amino acids. The CDR3 sequence: CASGLPTEGLLPNEQFF. DNA of the CDR3: TGTGCTAGTGGTTTGCCCACAGAAGGCTTACTCCCCAATGAGCAGTTCTTC. Filled out from reference TRBV12-5 and TRBJ2-1, the complete variable domain reads DARVTQTPRHKVTEMGQEVTMRCQPILGHNTVFWYRQTMMQGLELLAYFRNRAPLDDSGMPKDRFSAEMPDATLATLKIQPSEPRDSAVYFCASGLPTEGLLPNEQFFGPGTRLTVL.

This chain joins TRBV7-3 and TRBJ1-3; D unresolved. Per germline, CDR1 SGHTA and CDR2 FQGTGA. This CDR3 spans 13 amino acids. The V and J ends lost 5 bases and 0 bases respectively, with 5 bases between them. CDR3 DNA sequence: TGTGCCAGCAGCCCGGACTCTGGAAACACCATATATTTT. It translates to CASSPDSGNTIYF.

This chain links TRBV11-2 with TRBJ2-7, with 7 bases fitting TRBD2. Trimming took 3 bases from V and 2 from J; bases not matched to a gene: 7. This CDR3 has 15 residues. Germline CDR1 and CDR2: SGHAT and FQNNGV. Written as DNA, the CDR3 is TGTGCCAGCAGCTTTAGCGGGCCCGTCCCCTACGAGCAGTACTTC. Its translation: CASSFSGPVPYEQYF. Variable domain in full (rest from reference TRBV11-2 and TRBJ2-7): EAGVAQSPRYKIIEKRQSVAFWCNPISGHATLYWYQQILGQGPKLLIQFQNNGVVDDSQLPKDRFSAERLKGVDSTLKIQPAKLEDSAVYLCASSFSGPVPYEQYFGPGTRLTVT.

The chain carries TRBV5-4 and TRBJ1-5; 7 nucleotides align to TRBD1. V lost 4 bases, J lost 6 bases, and 7 bases stayed unmatched. Germline CDR1 reads SGHNT; CDR2 reads YYREEE (reference sequence). CDR3 length: 14 residues. CDR3 residues: CASSPGRGLQPQHF. Here the CDR3 DNA reads TGTGCCAGCAGCCCCGGGAGGGGGCTTCAGCCCCAGCATTTT.

This chain's CDR3 is CASSGRQAFF. The DNA for the CDR3 is TGTGCCAGCTCAGGCAGGCAAGCTTTCTTT. V gene TRBV2 combines with J gene TRBJ1-1; D remains unclear. The CDR3 has 10 amino acids. Trimming cost V 8 bases and J 9 bases, with 10 bases left between them. Germline V CDR1 and CDR2: SNHLY, FYNNEI.